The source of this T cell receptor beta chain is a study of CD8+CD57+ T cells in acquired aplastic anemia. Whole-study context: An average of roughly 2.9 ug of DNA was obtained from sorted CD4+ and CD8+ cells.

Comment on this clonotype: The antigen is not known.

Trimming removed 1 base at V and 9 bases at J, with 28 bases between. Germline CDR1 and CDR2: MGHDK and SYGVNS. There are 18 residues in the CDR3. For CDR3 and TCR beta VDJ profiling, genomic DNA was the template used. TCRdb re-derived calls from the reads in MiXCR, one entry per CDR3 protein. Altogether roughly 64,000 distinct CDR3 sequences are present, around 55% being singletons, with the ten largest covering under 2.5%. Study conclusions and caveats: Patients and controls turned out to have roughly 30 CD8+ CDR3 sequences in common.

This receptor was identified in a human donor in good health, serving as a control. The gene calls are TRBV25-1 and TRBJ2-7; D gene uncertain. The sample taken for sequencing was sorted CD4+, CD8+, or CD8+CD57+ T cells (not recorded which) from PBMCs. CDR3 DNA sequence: TGTGCCAGCAGTGAATTTAGGGTCTCGGCCAGGATCCGCTTCGGGCAGTACTTC. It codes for CASSEFRVSARIRFGQYF.